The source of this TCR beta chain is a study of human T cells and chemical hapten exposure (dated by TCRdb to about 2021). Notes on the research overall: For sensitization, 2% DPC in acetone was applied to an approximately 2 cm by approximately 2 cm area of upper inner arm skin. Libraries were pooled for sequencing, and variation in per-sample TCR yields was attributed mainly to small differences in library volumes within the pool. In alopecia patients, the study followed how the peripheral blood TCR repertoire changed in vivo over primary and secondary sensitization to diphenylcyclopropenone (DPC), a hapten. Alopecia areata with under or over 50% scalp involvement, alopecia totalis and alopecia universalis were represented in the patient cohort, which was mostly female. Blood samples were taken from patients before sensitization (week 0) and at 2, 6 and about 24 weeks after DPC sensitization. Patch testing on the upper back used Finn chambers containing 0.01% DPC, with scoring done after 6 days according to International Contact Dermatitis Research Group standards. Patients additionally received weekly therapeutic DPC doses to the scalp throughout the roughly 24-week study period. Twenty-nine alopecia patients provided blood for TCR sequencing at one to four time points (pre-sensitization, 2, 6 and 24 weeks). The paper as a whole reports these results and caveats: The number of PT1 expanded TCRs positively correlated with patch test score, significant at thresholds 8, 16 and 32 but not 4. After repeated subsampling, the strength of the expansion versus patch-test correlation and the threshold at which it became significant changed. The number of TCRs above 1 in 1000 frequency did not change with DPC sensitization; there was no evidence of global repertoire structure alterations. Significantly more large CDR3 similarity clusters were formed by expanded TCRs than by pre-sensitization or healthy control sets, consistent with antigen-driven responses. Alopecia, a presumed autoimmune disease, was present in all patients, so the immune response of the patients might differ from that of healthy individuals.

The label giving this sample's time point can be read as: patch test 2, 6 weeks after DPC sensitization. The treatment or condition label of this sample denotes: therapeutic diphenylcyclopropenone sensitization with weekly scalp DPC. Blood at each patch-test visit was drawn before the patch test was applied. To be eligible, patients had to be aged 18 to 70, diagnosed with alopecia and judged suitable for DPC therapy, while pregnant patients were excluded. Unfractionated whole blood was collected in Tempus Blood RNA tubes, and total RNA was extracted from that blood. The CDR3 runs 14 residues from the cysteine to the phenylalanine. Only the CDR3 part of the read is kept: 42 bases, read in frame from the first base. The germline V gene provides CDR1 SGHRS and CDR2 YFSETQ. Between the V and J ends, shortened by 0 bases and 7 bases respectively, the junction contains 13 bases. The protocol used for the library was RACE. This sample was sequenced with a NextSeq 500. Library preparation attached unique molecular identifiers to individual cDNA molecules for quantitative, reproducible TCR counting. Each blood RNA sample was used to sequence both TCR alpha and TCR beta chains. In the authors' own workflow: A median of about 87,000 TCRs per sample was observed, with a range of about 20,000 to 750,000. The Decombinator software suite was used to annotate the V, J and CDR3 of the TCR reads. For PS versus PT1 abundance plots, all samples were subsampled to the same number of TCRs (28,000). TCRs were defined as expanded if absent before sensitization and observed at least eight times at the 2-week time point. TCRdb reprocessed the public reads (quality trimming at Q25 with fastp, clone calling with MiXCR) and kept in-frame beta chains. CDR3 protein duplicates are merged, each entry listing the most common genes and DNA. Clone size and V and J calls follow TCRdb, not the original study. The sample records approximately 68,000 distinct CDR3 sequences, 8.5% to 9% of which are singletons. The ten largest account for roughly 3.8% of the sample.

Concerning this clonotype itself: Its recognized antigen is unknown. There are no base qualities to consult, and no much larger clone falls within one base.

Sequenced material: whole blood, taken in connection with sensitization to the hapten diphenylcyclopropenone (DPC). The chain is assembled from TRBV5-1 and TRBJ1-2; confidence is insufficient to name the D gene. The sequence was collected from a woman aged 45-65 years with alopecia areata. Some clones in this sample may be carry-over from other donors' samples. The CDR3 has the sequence CASSLVGREGGYTF. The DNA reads TGCGCCAGCAGCTTGGTCGGCCGTGAGGGTGGCTACACCTTC.